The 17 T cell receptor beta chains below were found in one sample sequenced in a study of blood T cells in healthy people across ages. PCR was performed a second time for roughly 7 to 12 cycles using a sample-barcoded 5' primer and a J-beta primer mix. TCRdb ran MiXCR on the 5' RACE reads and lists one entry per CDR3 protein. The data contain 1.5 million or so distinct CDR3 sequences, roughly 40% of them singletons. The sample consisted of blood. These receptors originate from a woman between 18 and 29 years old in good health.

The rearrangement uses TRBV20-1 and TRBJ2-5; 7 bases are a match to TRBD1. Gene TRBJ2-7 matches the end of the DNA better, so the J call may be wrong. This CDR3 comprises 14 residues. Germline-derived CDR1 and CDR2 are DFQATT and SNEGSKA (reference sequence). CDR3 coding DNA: TGCAGTGCAGATAAGGGGACAGCTTCTCACGAGCAGTACTTC. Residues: CSADKGTASHEQYF.

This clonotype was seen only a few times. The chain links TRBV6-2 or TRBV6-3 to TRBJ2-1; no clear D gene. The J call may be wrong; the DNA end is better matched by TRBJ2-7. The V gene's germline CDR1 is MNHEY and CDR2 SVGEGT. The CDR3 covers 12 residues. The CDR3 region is CASSDPYNEQYF. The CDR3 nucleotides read TGTGCCAGCAGTGACCCCTACAATGAGCAGTACTTC.

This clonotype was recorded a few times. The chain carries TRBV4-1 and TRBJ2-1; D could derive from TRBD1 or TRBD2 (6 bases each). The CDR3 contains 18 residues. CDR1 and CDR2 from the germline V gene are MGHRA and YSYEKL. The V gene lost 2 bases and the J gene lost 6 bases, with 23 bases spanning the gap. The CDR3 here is CASSQTPYREAGSNEQFF. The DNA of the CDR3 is TGCGCCAGCAGCCAAACACCGTACAGGGAGGCCGGGTCCAATGAGCAGTTCTTC.

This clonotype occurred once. The CDR3 loop is CASSLAGTSGVGTDTQYF. CDR3 bases: TGCGCCAGCAGCCTAGCCGGGACTAGCGGGGTTGGCACAGATACGCAGTATTTT. The chain employs TRBV5-1 and TRBJ2-3, with 13 positions matching TRBD2. The CDR3 covers 18 residues. Germline V CDR1 and CDR2: SGHRS, YFSETQ. Trimming at V came to 4 bases and at J to 1 base, leaving 9 bases not matched to a gene.

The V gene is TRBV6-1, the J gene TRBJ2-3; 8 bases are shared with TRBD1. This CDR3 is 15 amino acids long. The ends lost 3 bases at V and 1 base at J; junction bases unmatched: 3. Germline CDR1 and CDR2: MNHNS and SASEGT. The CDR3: CASSDPTGGTDTQYF. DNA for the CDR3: TGTGCCAGCAGTGACCCGACAGGGGGCACAGATACGCAGTATTTT.

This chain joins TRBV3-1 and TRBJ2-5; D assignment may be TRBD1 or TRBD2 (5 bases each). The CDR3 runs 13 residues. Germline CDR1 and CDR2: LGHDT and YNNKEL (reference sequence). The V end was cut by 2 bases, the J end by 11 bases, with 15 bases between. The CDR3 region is CASSQPSQGGQYF. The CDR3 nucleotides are TGTGCCAGCAGCCAACCGTCCCAGGGCGGGCAGTACTTC.

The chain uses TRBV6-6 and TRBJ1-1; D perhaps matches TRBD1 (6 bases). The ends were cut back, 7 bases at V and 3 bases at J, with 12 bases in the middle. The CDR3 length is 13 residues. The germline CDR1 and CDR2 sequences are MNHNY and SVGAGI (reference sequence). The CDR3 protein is CASNLRGDTEAFF. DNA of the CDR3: TGTGCCAGCAACCTCAGGGGTGACACTGAAGCTTTCTTT.

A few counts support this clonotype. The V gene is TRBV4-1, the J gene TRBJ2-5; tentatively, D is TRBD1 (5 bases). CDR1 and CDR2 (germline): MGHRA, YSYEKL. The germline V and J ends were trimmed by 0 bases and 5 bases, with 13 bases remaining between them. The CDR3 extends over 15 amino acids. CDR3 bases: TGCGCCAGCAGCCAAGAAGGGGCTTCTCTGGAGACCCAGTACTTC. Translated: CASSQEGASLETQYF.

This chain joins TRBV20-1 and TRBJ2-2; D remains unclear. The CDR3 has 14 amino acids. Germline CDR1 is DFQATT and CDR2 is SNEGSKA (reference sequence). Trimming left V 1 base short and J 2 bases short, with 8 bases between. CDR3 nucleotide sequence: TGCAGTGCTAGAGGTACGGACAACACCGGGGAGCTGTTTTTT. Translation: CSARGTDNTGELFF.

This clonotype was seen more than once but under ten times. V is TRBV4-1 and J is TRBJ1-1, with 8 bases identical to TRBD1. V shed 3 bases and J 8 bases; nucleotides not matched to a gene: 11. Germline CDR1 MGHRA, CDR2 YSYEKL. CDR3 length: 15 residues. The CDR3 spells CASSHADRVNWEAFF. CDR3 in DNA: TGCGCCAGCAGCCACGCGGACAGGGTAAATTGGGAAGCTTTCTTT.

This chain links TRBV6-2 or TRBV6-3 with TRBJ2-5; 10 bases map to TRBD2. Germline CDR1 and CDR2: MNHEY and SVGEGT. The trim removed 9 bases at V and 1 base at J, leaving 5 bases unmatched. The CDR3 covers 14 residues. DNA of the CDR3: TGTGCCAGTTGGAGCGGGGGGGTCCAAGAGACCCAGTACTTC. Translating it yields CASWSGGVQETQYF.

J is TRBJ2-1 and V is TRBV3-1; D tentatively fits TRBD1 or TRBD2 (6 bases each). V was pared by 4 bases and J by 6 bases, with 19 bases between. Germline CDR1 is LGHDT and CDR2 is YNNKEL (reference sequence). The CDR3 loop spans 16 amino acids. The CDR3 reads CASSPAGTGNCNEQFF. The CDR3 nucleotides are TGTGCCAGCAGCCCCGCGGGAACAGGGAACTGCAATGAGCAGTTCTTC.

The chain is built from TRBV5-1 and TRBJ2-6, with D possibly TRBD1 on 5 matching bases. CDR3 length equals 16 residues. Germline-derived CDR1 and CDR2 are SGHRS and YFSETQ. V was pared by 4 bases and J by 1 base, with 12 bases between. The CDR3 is CASSADSYSGANVLTF. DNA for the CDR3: TGCGCCAGCAGCGCCGACAGCTATTCTGGGGCCAACGTCCTGACTTTC.

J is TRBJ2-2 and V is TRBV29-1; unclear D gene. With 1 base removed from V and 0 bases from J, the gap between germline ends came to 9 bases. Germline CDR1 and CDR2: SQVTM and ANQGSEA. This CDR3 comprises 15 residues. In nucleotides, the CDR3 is TGCAGCGTTGAAGGGCGGAGCGCGAACACCGGGGAGCTGTTTTTT. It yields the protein CSVEGRSANTGELFF.

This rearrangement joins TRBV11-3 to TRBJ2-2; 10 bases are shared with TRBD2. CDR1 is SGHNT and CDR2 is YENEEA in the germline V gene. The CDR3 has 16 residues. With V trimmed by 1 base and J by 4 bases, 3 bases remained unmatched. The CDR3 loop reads CASSLGSSGGTGELFF. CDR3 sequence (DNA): TGTGCCAGCAGCTTAGGGTCTAGCGGGGGCACCGGGGAGCTGTTTTTT.

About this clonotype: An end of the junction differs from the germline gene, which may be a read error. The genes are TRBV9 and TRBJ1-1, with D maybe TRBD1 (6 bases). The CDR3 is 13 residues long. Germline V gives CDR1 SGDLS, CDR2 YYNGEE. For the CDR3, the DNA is TGTACCAGCAGCCTACAGGGGAACACTGAAGCTTTCTTT. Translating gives CTSSLQGNTEAFF.

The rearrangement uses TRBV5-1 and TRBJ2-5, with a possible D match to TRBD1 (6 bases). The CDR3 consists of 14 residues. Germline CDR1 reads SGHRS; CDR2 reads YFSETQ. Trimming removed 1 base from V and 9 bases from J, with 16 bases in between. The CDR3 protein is CASSLTRGRGAQYF. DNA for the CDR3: TGCGCCAGCAGCTTGACCAGGGGTAGAGGGGCCCAGTACTTC.